This T cell receptor (beta chain) was sequenced in a study of OX40 agonist ivuxolimab in advanced cancers. As for the study in general: The drug used for patients, ivuxolimab, was an agonistic anti-OX40 (CD134) antibody.

Assay used: immunoSEQ multiplex PCR; TCRdb lists only in-frame clones, some missing. The sample includes tens of thousands of clones, roughly four fifths of them seen just once. CDR3 size: 17 residues. The ends lost 3 bases at V and 5 bases at J; junction bases unmatched: 10. The germline V gene encodes CDR1 SGDLS and CDR2 YYNGEE. Sequencing was performed on CD4+ or CD8+ T cells sorted from blood, taken in a trial of the OX40 agonist ivuxolimab. This TCR was sampled from an adult with an advanced solid tumor such as melanoma, head and neck, liver or kidney cancer. This chain uses TRBV9 with TRBJ2-2, with TRBD1 identical over 10 bases. CDR3 sequence (DNA): TGTGCCAGCAGCGGACAGGGGGCGGAACTCGGAACCGGGGAGCTGTTTTTT. Its protein product is CASSGQGAELGTGELFF.